This T cell receptor beta chain was observed in a study of radiotherapy plus CTLA-4 blockade in lung cancer. Study details: Disease control reached approximately 30%, with objective responses in around 20%.

Repertoires were generated with immunoSEQ multiplex PCR, while TCRdb's copy carries only in-frame clones and drops some. The sample records tens of thousands of clones, roughly four fifths being singletons. About this clone itself: What it recognizes is unknown.

General observations from the study: The authors reported that early blood T cell clone dynamics, with interferon-beta, best predicted response. After treatment with radiotherapy plus ipilimumab, TCR clones that came from the tumor expanded in blood.

This CDR3 spans 15 amino acids. Germline values: CDR1 MGHRA, CDR2 YSYEKL. V was shortened by 3 bases and J by 3 bases, with 11 bases between the two germline ends. The sequence was obtained from a human donor with non-small cell lung cancer who had stable disease on radiotherapy plus ipilimumab. The genes are TRBV4-1 and TRBJ1-4; D is perhaps TRBD1 (5 bases). Sample: peripheral blood, taken from a patient treated with radiotherapy plus ipilimumab. The CDR3 region has the DNA TGCGCCAGCAGCCAGGGCACAGGTTCTAATGAAAAACTGTTTTTT. Its protein product is CASSQGTGSNEKLFF.